One sample yielded the 11 T cell receptor beta chains listed below, sequenced in a study of T cell responses to AZD1222 COVID-19 vaccine. Only in-frame clones appear in the TCRdb table, and some are missing; sequencing was by immunoSEQ multiplex PCR. The repertoire holds fewer than 200,000 clones, with about nine tenths as singletons. The specimen was peripheral blood, collected on day 0 of AZD1222 vaccination. These receptors all stem from an adult in good health.

This clone appeared a single time. The rearrangement links TRBV4-1 to TRBJ2-7, with 7 bases aligning to TRBD2. V shed 0 bases and J 4 bases; nucleotides not matched to a gene: 6. Germline V gives CDR1 MGHRA, CDR2 YSYEKL. CDR3 length equals 15 residues. CDR3 sequence (DNA): TGCGCCAGCAGCCAAGATAGGCGGGGGTCTTACGAGCAGTACTTC. This encodes CASSQDRRGSYEQYF.

This chain joins TRBV28 and TRBJ1-2, with 9 bases that match TRBD1. CDR3 length: 20 amino acids. The V and J ends lost 1 base and 2 bases, in that order; junction bases with no gene match: 17. Per the germline V gene, CDR1 is MDHEN and CDR2 is SYDVKM. The CDR3 DNA follows: TGTGCCAGCAGTTTATTCGGCCCGGGACAGGGTTCGGAAGTAAACTATGGCTACACCTTC. Translating it yields CASSLFGPGQGSEVNYGYTF.

In the case of this clone: As the CDR3 is not closed by the conserved phenylalanine or tryptophan, this likely results from a read error. The chain uses TRBV18 and TRBJ1-1; D unresolved. Germline values: CDR1 KGHSH, CDR2 LQKENI. This CDR3 has 16 amino acids. V gave up 2 bases and J gave up 0 bases, with 13 bases separating them. The CDR3 loop reads CASSPKGIHMNTEAFL. The DNA for the CDR3 is TGTGCCAGCTCACCAAAGGGAATTCATATGAACACTGAAGCTTTCCTT.

The chain employs TRBV19 and TRBJ1-6; D ambiguous. This CDR3 contains 13 residues. Germline loops: CDR1 LNHDA, CDR2 SQIVND (reference sequence). Trimming cost V 6 bases and J 7 bases, with 10 bases left between them. The CDR3 spells CASREVRNSPLHF. CDR3 nucleotide sequence: TGTGCCAGTAGGGAGGTTCGAAATTCACCCCTCCACTTT.

This clone was counted only a few times. The rearrangement joins TRBV4-1 to TRBJ1-4; D gene unclear. The CDR3 loop spans 14 amino acids. Germline V gene sequence: CDR1 MGHRA, CDR2 YSYEKL. The V end was cut by 0 bases, the J end by 8 bases, with 10 bases between. This chain's CDR3 is CASSQDVLREKLFF. CDR3 DNA sequence: TGCGCCAGCAGCCAAGATGTCCTGAGGGAAAAACTGTTTTTT.

V usage is TRBV14 and J usage is TRBJ1-2; D is possibly TRBD1 (5 bases). The CDR3 length is 15 residues. Germline V gene lookup returns CDR1 SGHDN and CDR2 FVKESK. Trimming removed 2 bases from V and 6 bases from J, with 16 bases in between. The CDR3 DNA reads TGTGCCAGCAGCCAATGGGACCGGTCCGGGGATGGCTACACCTTC. It encodes CASSQWDRSGDGYTF.

The V call is TRBV30, the J call TRBJ1-5, with a tentative D call TRBD1 (6 bases). This CDR3 has 13 amino acids. The V end was cut by 3 bases, the J end by 6 bases, with 12 bases between. Germline-derived CDR1 and CDR2 are GTSNPN and SVGIG (reference sequence). In nucleotides, the CDR3 is TGTGCCTGGAGCTACAGGGAGGGTCAGCCCCAGCATTTT. Translating it yields CAWSYREGQPQHF.

V and J are TRBV19 and TRBJ1-1; 7 nucleotides agree with TRBD1. Germline V gene lookup returns CDR1 LNHDA and CDR2 SQIVND (reference sequence). The CDR3 extends over 15 amino acids. Trimming removed 6 bases from V and 2 bases from J; junction bases left unmatched: 9. CDR3 nucleotide sequence: TGTGCCAGTAGATTTTTAGGAGGGGGCAACACTGAAGCTTTCTTT. This translates into CASRFLGGGNTEAFF.

The rearrangement uses TRBV12-3 or TRBV12-4 and TRBJ1-4; D is ambiguous. Trimming shortened V by 4 bases and J by 8 bases, and 8 bases separated the two germline ends. The CDR3 is 12 residues long. This chain's CDR3 is CASSWSWEKLFF. The CDR3 DNA reads TGTGCCAGCAGTTGGTCGTGGGAAAAACTGTTTTTT.

This chain uses TRBV11-2 with TRBJ1-5, with TRBD1 matching over 7 bases. The CDR3 spans 14 residues. Germline CDR1 reads SGHAT; CDR2 reads FQNNGV. V lost 4 bases to trimming and J lost 5 bases; unmatched junction nucleotides: 5. The CDR3 DNA follows: TGTGCCAGCAGCTCTACAGGGGCGGATCAGCCCCAGCATTTT. It encodes CASSSTGADQPQHF.

CDR3 sequence reads: CASSLHGFGNQPQHF. The DNA of the CDR3 is TGTGCCAGCAGCCTGCATGGGTTTGGCAATCAGCCCCAGCATTTT. The rearrangement links TRBV5-4 to TRBJ1-5; unclear D gene. V was pared by 4 bases and J by 2 bases, with 13 bases between. This CDR3 comprises 15 residues. Germline V lookup: CDR1 SGHNT, CDR2 YYREEE (reference sequence).